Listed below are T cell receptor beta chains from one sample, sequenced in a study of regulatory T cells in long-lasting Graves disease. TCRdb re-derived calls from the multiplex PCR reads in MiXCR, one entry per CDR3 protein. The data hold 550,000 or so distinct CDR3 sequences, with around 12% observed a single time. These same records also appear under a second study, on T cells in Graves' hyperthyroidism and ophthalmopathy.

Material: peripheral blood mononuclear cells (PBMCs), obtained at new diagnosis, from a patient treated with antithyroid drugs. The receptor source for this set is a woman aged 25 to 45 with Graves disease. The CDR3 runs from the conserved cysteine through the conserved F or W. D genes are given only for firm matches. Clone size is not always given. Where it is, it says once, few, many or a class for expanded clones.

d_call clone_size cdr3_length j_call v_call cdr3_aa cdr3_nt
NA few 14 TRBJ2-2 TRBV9 CASSVGSITGELFF TGTGCCAGCAGCGTAGGTAGCATCACCGGGGAGCTGTTTTTT
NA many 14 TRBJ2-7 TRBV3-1 CASSPREPFREQYF TGTGCCAGCAGCCCCCGCGAGCCATTTCGCGAGCAGTACTTC
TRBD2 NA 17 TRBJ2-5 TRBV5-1 CASGFIPGLAGGETQYF TGCGCCAGCGGCTTTATACCGGGACTAGCGGGAGGAGAGACCCAGTACTTC
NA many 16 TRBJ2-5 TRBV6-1 CASSDGGRGSAETQYF TGTGCCAGCAGTGACGGGGGCAGGGGGTCGGCGGAGACCCAGTACTTC
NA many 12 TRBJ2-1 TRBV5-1 CASSAAGNEQFF TGCGCCAGCAGCGCCGCAGGGAATGAGCAGTTCTTC
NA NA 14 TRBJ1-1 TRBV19 CASRGGRRNTEAFF TGTGCCAGTAGGGGGGGACGAAGGAACACTGAAGCTTTCTTT
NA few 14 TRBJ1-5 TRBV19 CASRIRDSNQPQHF TGTGCCAGTAGGATCCGGGACAGCAATCAGCCCCAGCATTTT
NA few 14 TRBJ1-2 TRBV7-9 CASTKEWQPYGYTF TGTGCCAGCACCAAAGAATGGCAGCCTTATGGCTACACCTTC
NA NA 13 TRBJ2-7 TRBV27 CASSLVGGWEQYF TGTGCCAGCAGTTTAGTAGGGGGTTGGGAGCAGTACTTC
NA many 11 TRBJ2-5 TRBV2 CASSTEETQYF TGTGCCAGCAGCACTGAAGAGACCCAGTACTTC
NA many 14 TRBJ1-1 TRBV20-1 CSARRGGGDTEAFF TGCAGTGCTAGGAGGGGAGGGGGAGACACTGAAGCTTTCTTT
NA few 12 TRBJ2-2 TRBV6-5 CASSYWAGELFF TGTGCCAGCAGTTACTGGGCCGGGGAGCTGTTTTTT
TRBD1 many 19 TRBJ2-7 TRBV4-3 CASSQIRGHSRDRFQEQYF TGCGCCAGCAGCCAAATCAGGGGGCACTCACGGGACCGATTCCAGGAGCAGTACTTC
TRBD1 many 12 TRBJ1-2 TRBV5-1 CASSFGQEIYTF TGCGCCAGCAGCTTTGGACAGGAAATATACACCTTC
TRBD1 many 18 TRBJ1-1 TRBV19 CASSIVDRGEALNTEAFF TGTGCCAGTAGTATAGTCGACAGGGGAGAGGCCCTAAACACTGAAGCTTTCTTT
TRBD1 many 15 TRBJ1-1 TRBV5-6 CASSSPGQGVTEAFF TGTGCCAGCAGCTCCCCGGGACAGGGGGTCACTGAAGCTTTCTTT
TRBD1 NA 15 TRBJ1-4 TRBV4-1 CASSQGQGGNEKLFF TGCGCCAGCAGCCAGGGACAGGGAGGAAATGAAAAACTGTTTTTT
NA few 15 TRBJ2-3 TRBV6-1 CASSPSGVLSDTQYF TGTGCCAGCAGCCCTTCGGGGGTTTTATCAGATACGCAGTATTTT
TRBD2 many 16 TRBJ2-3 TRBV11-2 CASSLGLSSGVDTQYF TGTGCCAGCAGCTTAGGGCTCTCTAGCGGGGTAGATACGCAGTATTTT
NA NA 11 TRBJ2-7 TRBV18 CVSSQIYEQYF TGTGTCAGCTCACAGATCTACGAGCAGTACTTC
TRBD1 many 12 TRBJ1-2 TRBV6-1 CASSGQGFGYTF TGTGCCAGCAGCGGACAGGGTTTCGGCTACACCTTC
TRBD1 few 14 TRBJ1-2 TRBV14 CASSHLGTVYGYTF TGTGCCAGCAGCCATTTAGGGACAGTCTATGGCTACACCTTC
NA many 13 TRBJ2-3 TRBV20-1 CALLGGVKDTQYF TGCGCCCTATTAGGCGGAGTCAAAGATACGCAGTATTTT
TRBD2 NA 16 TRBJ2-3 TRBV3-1 CASSQDPGLDVDTQYF TGTGCCAGCAGCCAAGATCCAGGACTAGACGTAGATACGCAGTATTTT
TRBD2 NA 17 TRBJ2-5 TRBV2 CASSVRGYGTSGETQYF TGTGCCAGCAGTGTTAGAGGGTACGGGACTAGCGGAGAGACCCAGTACTTC
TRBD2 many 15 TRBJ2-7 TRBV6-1 CASSEYSGGPYEQYF TGTGCCAGCAGTGAGTATAGCGGGGGGCCCTACGAGCAGTACTTC
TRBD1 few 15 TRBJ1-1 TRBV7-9 CASSLGGQGKTEAFF TGTGCCAGCAGCTTGGGTGGACAGGGGAAAACTGAAGCTTTCTTT
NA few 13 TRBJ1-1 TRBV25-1 CASGGQQGLPAFF TGTGCCAGCGGCGGACAACAGGGTCTTCCAGCTTTCTTT
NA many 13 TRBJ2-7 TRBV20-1 CSARDDRAYEQYF TGCAGTGCTAGAGATGACAGAGCCTACGAGCAGTACTTC
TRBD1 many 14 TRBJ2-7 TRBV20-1 CSAREGTGAPEQYF TGCAGTGCTAGAGAAGGGACAGGGGCCCCCGAGCAGTACTTC
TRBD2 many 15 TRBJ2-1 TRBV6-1 CASREGTSGRHEQFF TGTGCCAGCAGGGAAGGGACTAGCGGGAGACATGAGCAGTTCTTC
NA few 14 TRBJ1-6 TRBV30 CAYSTGTPASPLHF TGTGCCTATTCAACAGGGACCCCGGCTTCACCCCTCCACTTT
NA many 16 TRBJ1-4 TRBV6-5 CASSYGLGRRNEKLFF TGTGCCAGCAGTTACGGTCTGGGCAGGAGAAATGAAAAACTGTTTTTT
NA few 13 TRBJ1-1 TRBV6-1 CASRKEINTEAFF TGTGCCAGCAGGAAGGAGATTAACACTGAAGCTTTCTTT
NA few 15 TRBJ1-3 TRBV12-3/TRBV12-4 CASRSGGFVGNTIYF TGTGCCAGCAGGTCCGGGGGTTTCGTCGGAAACACCATATATTTT
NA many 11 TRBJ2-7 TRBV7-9 CASTPTPEQYF TGTGCCAGCACCCCTACACCCGAGCAGTACTTC
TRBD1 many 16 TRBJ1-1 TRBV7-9 CASSSSRGQGGTEAFF TGTGCCAGCAGCTCTAGCAGGGGGCAAGGGGGCACTGAAGCTTTCTTT
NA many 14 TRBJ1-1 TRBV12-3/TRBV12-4 CASSFFRGNTEAFF TGTGCCAGCAGTTTTTTCAGGGGGAACACTGAAGCTTTCTTT
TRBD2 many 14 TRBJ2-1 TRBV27 CASRGTRGNNEQFF TGTGCCAGCAGGGGGACTAGGGGAAACAATGAGCAGTTCTTC
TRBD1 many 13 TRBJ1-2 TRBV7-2 CASSLTGDVGYTF TGTGCCAGCAGCTTGACAGGGGACGTCGGCTACACCTTC
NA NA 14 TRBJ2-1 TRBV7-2 CASSLPLLDDEQFF TGTGCCAGCAGCTTACCTTTACTAGACGATGAGCAGTTCTTC
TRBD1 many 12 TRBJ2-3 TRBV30 CAWRQGADTQYF TGTGCCTGGAGACAGGGGGCTGATACGCAGTATTTT
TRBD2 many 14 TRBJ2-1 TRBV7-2 CASSPIAGSGEQFF TGTGCCAGCAGTCCTATAGCGGGGAGCGGTGAGCAGTTCTTC
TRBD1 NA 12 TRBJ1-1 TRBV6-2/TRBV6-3 CASSWIGGRTFF TGTGCCAGCAGCTGGATAGGGGGCCGGACTTTCTTT
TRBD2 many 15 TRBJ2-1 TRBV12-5 CASGPSGGDHNEQFF TGTGCTAGTGGGCCTAGCGGGGGAGACCACAATGAGCAGTTCTTC
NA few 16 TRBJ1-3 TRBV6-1 CASSPSPWGERNTIYF TGTGCCAGCAGTCCCTCTCCGTGGGGGGAAAGAAACACCATATATTTT
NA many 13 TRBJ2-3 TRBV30 CAWNYLSTDTQYF TGTGCCTGGAATTACCTTAGCACAGATACGCAGTATTTT
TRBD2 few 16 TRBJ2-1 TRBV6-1 CASSRGLAGGGNEQFF TGTGCCAGCAGTAGGGGACTAGCGGGAGGAGGCAATGAGCAGTTCTTC
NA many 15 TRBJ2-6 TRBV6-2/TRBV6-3 CASSEGSSGANVLTF TGTGCCAGCAGTGAGGGAAGCTCTGGGGCCAACGTCCTGACTTTC
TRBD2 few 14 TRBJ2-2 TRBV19 CASRVGAGAGELFF TGTGCCAGTAGAGTAGGCGCGGGAGCCGGGGAGCTGTTTTTT
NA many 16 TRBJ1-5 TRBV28 CASSLSGGIGNQPQHF TGTGCCAGCAGTTTATCGGGGGGGATCGGCAATCAGCCCCAGCATTTT
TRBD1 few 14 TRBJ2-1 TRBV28 CASRDRGGRNEQFF TGTGCCAGCAGGGACAGGGGGGGTCGGAATGAGCAGTTCTTC
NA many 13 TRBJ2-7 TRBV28 CASSPTPHYEQYF TGTGCCAGCAGTCCGACACCGCACTACGAGCAGTACTTC
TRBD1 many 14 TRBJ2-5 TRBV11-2 CASSLLGQGETQYF TGTGCCAGCAGCTTATTGGGACAGGGGGAGACCCAGTACTTC
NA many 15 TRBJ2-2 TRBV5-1 CASSLLGAGTGELFF TGCGCCAGCAGCTTGTTGGGGGCGGGCACCGGGGAGCTGTTTTTT
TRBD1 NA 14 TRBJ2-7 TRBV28 CASTLGTGPYEQYF TGTGCCAGCACCTTGGGGACAGGGCCCTACGAGCAGTACTTC
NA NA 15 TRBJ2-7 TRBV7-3 CASSLRAGSTYEQYF TGTGCCAGCAGCTTAAGGGCGGGGTCGACCTACGAGCAGTACTTC
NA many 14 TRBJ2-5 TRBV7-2 CASSLGGAQETQYF TGTGCCAGCAGCTTAGGAGGGGCCCAAGAGACCCAGTACTTC
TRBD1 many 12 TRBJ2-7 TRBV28 CASSQDRDEQYF TGTGCCAGCAGTCAAGACAGGGACGAGCAGTACTTC
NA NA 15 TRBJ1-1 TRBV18 CASSPTLVDRREAFF TGTGCCAGCTCACCAACTCTGGTAGACAGACGTGAAGCTTTCTTT